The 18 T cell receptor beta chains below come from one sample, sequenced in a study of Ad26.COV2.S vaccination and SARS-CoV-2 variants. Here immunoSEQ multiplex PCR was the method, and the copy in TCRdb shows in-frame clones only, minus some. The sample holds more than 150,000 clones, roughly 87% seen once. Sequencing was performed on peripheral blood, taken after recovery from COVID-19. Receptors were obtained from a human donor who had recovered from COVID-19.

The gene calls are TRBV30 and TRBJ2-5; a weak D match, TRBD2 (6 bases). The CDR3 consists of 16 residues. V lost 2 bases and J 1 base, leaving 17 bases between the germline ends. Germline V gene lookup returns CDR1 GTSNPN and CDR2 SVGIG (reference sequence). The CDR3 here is CAWSLPGLGGQETQYF. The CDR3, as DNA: TGTGCCTGGAGTTTACCGGGACTGGGGGGCCAAGAGACCCAGTACTTC.

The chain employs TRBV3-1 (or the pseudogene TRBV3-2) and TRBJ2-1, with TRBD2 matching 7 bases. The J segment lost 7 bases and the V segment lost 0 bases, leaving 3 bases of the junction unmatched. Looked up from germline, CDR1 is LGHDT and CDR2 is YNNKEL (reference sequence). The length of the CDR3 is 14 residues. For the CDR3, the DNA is TGTGCCAGCAGCCAAGATCACGGGAGGAATGAGCAGTTCTTC. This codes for CASSQDHGRNEQFF.

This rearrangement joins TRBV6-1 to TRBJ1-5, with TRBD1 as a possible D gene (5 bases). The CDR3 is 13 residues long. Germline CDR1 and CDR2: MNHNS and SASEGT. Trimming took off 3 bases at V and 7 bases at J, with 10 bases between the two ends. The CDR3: CASSEFRVQPQHF. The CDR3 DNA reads TGTGCCAGCAGTGAGTTCAGGGTCCAGCCCCAGCATTTT.

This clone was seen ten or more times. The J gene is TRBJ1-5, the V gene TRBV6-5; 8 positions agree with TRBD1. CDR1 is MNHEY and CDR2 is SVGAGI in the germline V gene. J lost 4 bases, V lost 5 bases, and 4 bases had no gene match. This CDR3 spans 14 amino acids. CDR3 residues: CASSTRQGNQPQHF. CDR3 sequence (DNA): TGTGCCAGCAGTACCCGACAGGGGAATCAGCCCCAGCATTTT.

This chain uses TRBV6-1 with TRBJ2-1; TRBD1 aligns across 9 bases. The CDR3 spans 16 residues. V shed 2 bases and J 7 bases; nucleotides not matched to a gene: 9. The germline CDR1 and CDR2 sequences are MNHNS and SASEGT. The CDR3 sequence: CASSEIWTGVKNEQFF. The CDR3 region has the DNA TGTGCCAGCAGTGAAATATGGACAGGGGTTAAGAATGAGCAGTTCTTC.

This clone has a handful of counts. The CDR3 bases are TGTGCCAGTAGTATGGGGTATGAGGGGAGCGAGCAGTTCTTC. It codes for CASSMGYEGSEQFF. V is TRBV19 and J is TRBJ2-1, with D possibly called TRBD1 or TRBD2 (5 bases each). The CDR3 extends over 14 amino acids. The germline V gene has CDR1 LNHDA and CDR2 SQIVND (reference sequence). V was cut by 3 bases and J by 10 bases, with 16 bases left in between.

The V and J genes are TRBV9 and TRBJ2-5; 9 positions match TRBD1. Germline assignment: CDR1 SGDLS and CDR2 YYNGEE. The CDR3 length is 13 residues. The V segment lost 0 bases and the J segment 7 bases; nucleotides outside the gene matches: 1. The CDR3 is CASSVGDRVTQYF. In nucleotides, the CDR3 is TGTGCCAGCAGCGTAGGGGACAGGGTGACCCAGTACTTC.

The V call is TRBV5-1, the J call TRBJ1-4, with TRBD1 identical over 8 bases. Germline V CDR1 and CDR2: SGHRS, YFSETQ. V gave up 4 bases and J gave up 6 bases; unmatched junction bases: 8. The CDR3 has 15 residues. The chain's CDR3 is CASSLRTGTYEKLFF. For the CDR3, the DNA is TGCGCCAGCAGCCTCCGGACAGGGACCTATGAAAAACTGTTTTTT.

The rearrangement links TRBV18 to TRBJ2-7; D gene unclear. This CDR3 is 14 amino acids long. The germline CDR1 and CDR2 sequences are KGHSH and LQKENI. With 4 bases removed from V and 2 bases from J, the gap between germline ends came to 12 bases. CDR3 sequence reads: CASSQVESAYEQYF. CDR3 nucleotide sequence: TGTGCCAGCTCACAGGTGGAATCGGCCTACGAGCAGTACTTC.

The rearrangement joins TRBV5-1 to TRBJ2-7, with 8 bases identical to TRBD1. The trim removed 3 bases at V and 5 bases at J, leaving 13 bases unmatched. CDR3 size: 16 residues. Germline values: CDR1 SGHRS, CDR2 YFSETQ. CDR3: CASSSALGQGPHEQYF. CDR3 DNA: TGCGCCAGCAGCTCCGCACTCGGACAGGGTCCCCACGAGCAGTACTTC.

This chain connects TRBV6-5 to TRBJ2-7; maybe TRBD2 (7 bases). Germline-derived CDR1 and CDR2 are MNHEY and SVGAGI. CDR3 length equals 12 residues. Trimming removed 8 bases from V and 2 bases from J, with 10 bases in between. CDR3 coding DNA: TGTGCCAGCTCGGGGGGCCCCTACGAGCAGTACTTC. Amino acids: CASSGGPYEQYF.

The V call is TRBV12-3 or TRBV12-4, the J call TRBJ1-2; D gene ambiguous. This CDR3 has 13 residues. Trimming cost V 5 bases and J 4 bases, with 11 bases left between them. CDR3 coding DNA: TGTGCCAGCAGTCCAGACGGTGCCTATGGCTACACCTTC. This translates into CASSPDGAYGYTF.

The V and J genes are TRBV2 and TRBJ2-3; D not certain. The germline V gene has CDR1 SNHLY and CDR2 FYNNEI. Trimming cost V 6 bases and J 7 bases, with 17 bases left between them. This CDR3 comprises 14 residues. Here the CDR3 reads CASSPRVGGHTQYF. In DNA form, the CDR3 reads TGTGCCAGCAGCCCAAGGGTGGGTGGGCATACGCAGTATTTT.

CDR3 amino acids: CASSPGLARTTDTQYF. The CDR3 bases are TGTGCCAGCAGCCCAGGACTAGCCAGGACCACAGATACGCAGTATTTT. This chain joins TRBV7-2 and TRBJ2-3; 8 nucleotides match TRBD2. V gave up 5 bases and J gave up 2 bases; unmatched junction bases: 9. The CDR3 is made up of 16 amino acids. Germline values: CDR1 SGHTA, CDR2 FQGNSA.

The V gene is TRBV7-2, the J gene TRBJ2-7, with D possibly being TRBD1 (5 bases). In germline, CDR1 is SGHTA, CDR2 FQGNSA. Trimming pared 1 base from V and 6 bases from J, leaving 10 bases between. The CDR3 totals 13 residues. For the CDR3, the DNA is TGTGCCAGCAGCTTAGGGGGCAGGGTCGAGCAGTACTTC. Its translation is CASSLGGRVEQYF. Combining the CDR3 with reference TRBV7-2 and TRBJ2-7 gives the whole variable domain GAGVSQSPSNKVTEKGKDVELRCDPISGHTALYWYRQSLGQGLEFLIYFQGNSAPDKSGLPSDRFSAERTGGSVSTLTIQRTQQEDSAVYLCASSLGGRVEQYFGPGTRLTVT.

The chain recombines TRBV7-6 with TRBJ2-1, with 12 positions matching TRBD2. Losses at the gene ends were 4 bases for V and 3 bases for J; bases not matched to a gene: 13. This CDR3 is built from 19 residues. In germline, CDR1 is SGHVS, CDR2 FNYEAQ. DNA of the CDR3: TGTGCCAGCAGCTGTTTCCCAGGACTAGCGGGAATTATCTACAATGAGCAGTTCTTC. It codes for CASSCFPGLAGIIYNEQFF.

The CDR3 sequence: CASSVLPGTGSTDTQYF. CDR3 sequence (DNA): TGTGCCAGCAGCGTTCTTCCCGGGACAGGGAGCACAGATACGCAGTATTTT. This sequence joins TRBV7-9 and TRBJ2-3; 9 bases are a match to TRBD1. CDR3 size: 17 residues. The V segment lost 5 bases and the J segment 0 bases; nucleotides outside the gene matches: 9. Germline loops: CDR1 SEHNR, CDR2 FQNEAQ (reference sequence).

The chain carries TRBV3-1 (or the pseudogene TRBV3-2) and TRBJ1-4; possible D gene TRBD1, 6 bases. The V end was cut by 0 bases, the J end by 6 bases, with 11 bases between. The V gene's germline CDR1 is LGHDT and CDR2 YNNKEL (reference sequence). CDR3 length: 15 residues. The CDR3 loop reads CASSQEGQGYEKLFF. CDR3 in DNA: TGTGCCAGCAGCCAAGAAGGGCAGGGGTATGAAAAACTGTTTTTT.